A single sample is the source of the 5 T cell receptor beta chains below, sequenced in a study of T cells in Graves' hyperthyroidism and ophthalmopathy. Amplification targeted TCR beta CDR3 regions from RNA transcripts. First-round RT-PCR with HTBI primers amplified the TCR CDR3 region. TCRdb used MiXCR to reprocess the multiplex PCR reads, holding one entry per CDR3 protein. The table shows hundreds of thousands of distinct CDR3 sequences, with about 14% occurring only once. The sequenced sample was blood. Receptors were obtained from a woman between 50 and 59 years old with Graves' ophthalmopathy.

This clonotype occurred many times. V is TRBV7-6 and J is TRBJ2-5; weak D call: TRBD2 (7 bases). The CDR3 runs to 14 residues. V lost 1 base, J lost 4 bases, and 10 bases lay in between. Germline V CDR1 and CDR2: SGHVS, FNYEAQ. The CDR3 bases are TGTGCCAGCAGCTTAGTGGGGGGGCGAGAGACCCAGTACTTC. The encoded protein is CASSLVGGRETQYF.

The chain is built from TRBV14 and TRBJ2-7; D possibly corresponds to TRBD1 (5 bases). Germline CDR1 reads SGHDN; CDR2 reads FVKESK. This CDR3 contains 16 residues. With 0 bases removed from V and 3 bases from J, the gap between germline ends came to 15 bases. The CDR3 DNA reads TGTGCCAGCAGCCAAGATATCGGCAGGGCGATCTACGAGCAGTACTTC. Translating it yields CASSQDIGRAIYEQYF.

This clonotype was seen repeatedly, ten times or more. V usage is TRBV7-2 and J usage is TRBJ2-1; D might be TRBD2 (5 bases). CDR3 length: 16 residues. V dropped 5 bases and J dropped 7 bases, with 21 bases sitting between them. Germline V gene lookup returns CDR1 SGHTA and CDR2 FQGNSA. For the CDR3, the DNA is TGTGCCAGCAGCCCGCCTTCGGGAAGATTGGGTAATGAGCAGTTCTTC. This encodes CASSPPSGRLGNEQFF.

This clonotype was detected many times. V gene TRBV6-1 combines with J gene TRBJ1-1, with TRBD1 matching 7 bases. Germline lookup yields CDR1 MNHNS and CDR2 SASEGT. This CDR3 region has 16 residues. V gave up 5 bases and J gave up 4 bases; unmatched junction bases: 13. The CDR3, as DNA: TGTGCCAGCAGTCTTTCTGCAATTGCAGGGGGCACTGAAGCTTTCTTT. Amino acid sequence: CASSLSAIAGGTEAFF.

In this sample, this clonotype turned up many times. CDR3 loop: CSASRTNTEAFF. Here the CDR3 DNA reads TGCAGTGCTAGTCGCACGAACACTGAAGCTTTCTTT. The chain combines TRBV20-1 with TRBJ1-1; no definite D call. Trimming left V 3 bases short and J 1 base short, with 6 bases between. Germline loops: CDR1 DFQATT, CDR2 SNEGSKA (reference sequence). This CDR3 region has 12 residues.